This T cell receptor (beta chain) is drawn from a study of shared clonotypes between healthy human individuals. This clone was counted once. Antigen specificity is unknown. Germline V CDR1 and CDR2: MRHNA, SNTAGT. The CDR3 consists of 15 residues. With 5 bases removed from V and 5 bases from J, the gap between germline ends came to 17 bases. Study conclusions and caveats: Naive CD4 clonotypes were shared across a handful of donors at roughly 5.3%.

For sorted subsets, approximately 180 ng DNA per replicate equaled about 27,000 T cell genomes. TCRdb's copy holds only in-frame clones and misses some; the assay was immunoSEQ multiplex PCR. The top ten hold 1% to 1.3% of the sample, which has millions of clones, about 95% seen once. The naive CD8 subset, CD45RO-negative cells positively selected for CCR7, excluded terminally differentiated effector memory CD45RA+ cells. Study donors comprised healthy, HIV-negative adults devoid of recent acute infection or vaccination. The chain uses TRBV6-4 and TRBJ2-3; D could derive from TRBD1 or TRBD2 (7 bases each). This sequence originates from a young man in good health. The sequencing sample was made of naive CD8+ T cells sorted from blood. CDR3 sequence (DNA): TGTGCCAGCAGTCCCACAGGGGAGGGTGGAGATACGCAGTATTTT. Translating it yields CASSPTGEGGDTQYF.